This T cell receptor beta chain is drawn from a study of blood T cell repertoires in COVID-19 (TCRdb year 2020). Study-level background: Samples from collaborators originated in the United States, Italy and Spain and spanned both the acute and convalescent phases of COVID-19. The prospective study material was composed of cDNA or gDNA derived from T cells, B-cell-depleted T cells, or PBMCs. The dataset comprised deeply sampled blood TCRbeta repertoires from subjects exposed to, actively infected with, or recovered from COVID-19. The repertoires were made available in a free public database intended to serve as a resource for research on the immune response to SARS-CoV-2. The samples were drawn from the first 160 participants of the ongoing ImmuneRACE study and from 1,254 subjects provided by 6 global collaborators. A de-identified subject ID, COVID-19 status, age in years and sex were almost always included in the sample metadata. Where HLA class I and class II types were available, the types were taken from metadata supplied by the sample provider, not from assay-based typing. Overall study outcomes, separate from this receptor: The quantity of clinical and demographic metadata differed by source and by participant and was supplied without curation.

Each collaborating institution followed its own protocols to collect whole blood in K2EDTA tubes. For TCRbeta analysis, collaborators shipped samples as frozen whole blood, isolated PBMCs, or DNA extracted from either of those sample types. Comments on this clone: No cognate antigen has been identified for it. There are no base qualities to consult, and no much larger clone falls within one base.

Compared with germline, V lacks 0 bases and J lacks 9 bases; bases without a gene match: 7. The CDR1 and CDR2 encoded by the germline V gene (reference sequence) are PRHDT and FYEKMQ. The CDR3 spans 14 residues, from the cysteine through the phenylalanine. Left in the record is the CDR3 DNA by itself, 42 bases read in frame from the first base. TCRbeta CDR3 regions were amplified from genomic DNA by means of the immunoSEQ Assay, a bias-controlled multiplex PCR. The authors processed their data as follows. The number of nucleated cells in each sample was estimated from the amplification of reference gene primers within the assay. To quantify the absolute abundance of each unique TCRbeta CDR3 rearrangement, sequence reads were collapsed and filtered. For each sample, productive Simpson clonality was calculated as the square root of Simpson's diversity index across productive rearrangements. TCRdb stores this immuneACCESS table with in-frame sequences only. Part of the clones is absent; in the studies checked, under half of the shortfall reflects unresolved V genes, and no reason is known for the rest. The V and J calls and the clone size are those of that table, but D and trimming were determined from the DNA. The sample records about 50,000 clones, approximately 89% of which are singletons. In total, the top ten clones hold roughly 13% of the sample.

Input material: peripheral blood. The rearrangement combines TRBV13 with TRBJ2-5; 7 of the junction bases match TRBD1. The sequence came from a human donor with active COVID-19. The donor label of this sample is uncertain. At the DNA level, the sequence is TGTGCCAGCAGCTTAGGCCCCGGGACAGCGCCCCAGTACTTC. This yields the protein CASSLGPGTAPQYF.